This T cell receptor beta chain derives from a study of blood T cell repertoires in COVID-19. Study-level information: Specimens from acute and convalescent COVID-19 originated in the United States, Italy and Spain.

Authors' analysis steps: From reference gene primer amplification, estimates of nucleated cell counts were derived. Produced via immunoSEQ multiplex PCR; TCRdb's table is partial and in-frame only. V and J calls plus clone size are reproduced from that table; the DNA served to infer D and trimming. The table has 35,000 to 55,000 clones, around 83% seen once; the top ten hold around 13%. From germline, CDR1 is KGHSH and CDR2 LQKENI. CDR3 length equals 15 residues. The V end was cut by 3 bases, the J end by 6 bases, with 15 bases between. The specimen was peripheral blood. The TCR comes from a woman aged 70-85 years in a cohort sampled during active COVID-19. The chain has TRBV18 and TRBJ2-1; D perhaps matches TRBD2 (7 bases). CDR3 DNA sequence: TGTGCCAGCTCACCTTGGGGGGGCGATAGCAATGAGCAGTTCTTC. This gives the protein CASSPWGGDSNEQFF.